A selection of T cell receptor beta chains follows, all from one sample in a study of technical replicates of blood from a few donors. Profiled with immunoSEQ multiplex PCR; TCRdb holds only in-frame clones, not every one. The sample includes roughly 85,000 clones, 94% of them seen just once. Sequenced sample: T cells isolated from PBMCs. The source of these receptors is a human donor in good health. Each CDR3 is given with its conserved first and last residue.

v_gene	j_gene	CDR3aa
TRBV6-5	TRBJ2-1	CASRTGTDNEQFF
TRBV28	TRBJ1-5	CASSTSTGGAQPQHF
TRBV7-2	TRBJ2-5	CASSLRGQETQYF
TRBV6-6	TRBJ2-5	CASRNTGGQETQYF
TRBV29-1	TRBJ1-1	CSVEARAAFF
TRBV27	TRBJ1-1	CASSQQGSYEAFF
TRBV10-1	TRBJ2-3	CASSDVAESTDTQYF
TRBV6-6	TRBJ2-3	CASSYYRTTDTQYF
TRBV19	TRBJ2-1	CASSIGSTPPALGEQFF
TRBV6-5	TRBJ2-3	CASSLRSADTQYF
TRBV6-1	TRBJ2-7	CASSEARHLYEQYF
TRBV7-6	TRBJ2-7	CASSLGPPGGTYEQYF
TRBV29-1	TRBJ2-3	CSPKGLHTDTQYF
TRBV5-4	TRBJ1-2	CASSSGQGTFGYTF
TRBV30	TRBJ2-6	CAWDSSSGANVLTF
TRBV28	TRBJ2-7	CASSFFPGQSTYEQYF
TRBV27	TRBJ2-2	CASEEAGELFF
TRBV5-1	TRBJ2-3	CASSHPPSGGTDTQYF
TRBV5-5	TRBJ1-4	CASSLDPPPGQGSEKLFF
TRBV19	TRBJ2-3	CASSMFEGTVMTDTQYF
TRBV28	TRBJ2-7	CASSLSSRVYEQYF
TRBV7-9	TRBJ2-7	CASSSSGSLHEQYF
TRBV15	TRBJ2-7	CATSTNSLAGEQYF
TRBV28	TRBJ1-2	CASNAGRRGYTF
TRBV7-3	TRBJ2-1	CASSPHTGTSGGDEQFF
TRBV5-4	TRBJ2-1	CASSTVAGGSYNEQFF
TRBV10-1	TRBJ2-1	CASKAGWGGRNNTGNEQFF
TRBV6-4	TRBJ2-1	CASSEYGGASYNEQFF
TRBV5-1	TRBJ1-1	CASSYLLTEVGTEAFF
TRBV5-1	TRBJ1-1	CASSPTGVRDNEAFF
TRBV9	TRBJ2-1	CASSPPDSHNEQFF
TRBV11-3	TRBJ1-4	CASSSRTGVDEKLFF
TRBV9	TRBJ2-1	CASSVGLGRGNEQFF
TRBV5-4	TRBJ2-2	CASSLKGGVSGELFF
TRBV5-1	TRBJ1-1	CASSLERNTEAFF
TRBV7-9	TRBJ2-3	CASSGNPGTSGTDTQYF
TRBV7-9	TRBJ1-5	CASSRDRNQPQHF
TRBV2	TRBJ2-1	CASSEGVYGGEQFF
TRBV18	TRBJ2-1	CASSPGTEYNEQFF
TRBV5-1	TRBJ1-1	CASSTWGDGTEAFF